This T cell receptor beta chain was sequenced during a study of blood T cell repertoires in COVID-19. About the study: Spain, Italy and the United States supplied samples that represented acute and convalescent COVID-19.

Adults between about 18 and 95 years of age took part from fewer than 30 US areas. Membership in each cohort depended on participant-reported clinical history. The V gene's germline CDR1 is LGHNA and CDR2 YNFKEQ. The CDR3 length is 15 residues. V was pared by 4 bases and J by 1 base, with 4 bases of the junction left unmatched. In the original processing: Reference gene primer amplification gave estimated nucleated cell counts. This table comes from immunoSEQ multiplex PCR, and its TCRdb copy is limited to in-frame clones, with some not included. The V and J calls and clone size are taken from that table; D and trimming were inferred from the DNA. The data show 60,000 or so clones, under 80% seen once. This clone was detected only a few times.

The sample taken for sequencing was PBMCs or T cells enriched from blood (not recorded which). The gene calls are TRBV4-2 and TRBJ1-5, with TRBD1 matching 7 bases. The sequence derives from a woman aged 55-75 years who had been exposed to COVID-19. For the CDR3, the DNA is TGTGCCAGCAGCCTGACAGGGATCAGCAATCAGCCCCAGCATTTT. It yields the protein CASSLTGISNQPQHF.